A selection of T cell receptor beta chains follows, all from one sample in a study of cytomegalovirus exposure and HLA in healthy donors. Clones were sequenced by immunoSEQ multiplex PCR, and TCRdb holds only the in-frame ones, with some missing. Here the sample spans about 110,000 clones, almost 96% being singletons. Material for sequencing was PBMCs. The receptors originated from a woman under 30 in good health and CMV-seronegative. The CDR3 runs from the conserved cysteine through the conserved F or W. The D gene is left open where the match is weak. Where a row states a size, it is once, few, many or the class of an expanded clone; other rows omit it.

15,TRBV5-8,-,TRBJ2-2,TRBD2,CASSLGTTNTGELFF,TGTGCCAGCAGCTTAGGGACTACGAACACCGGGGAGCTGTTTTTT
16,TRBV9,-,TRBJ2-2,TRBD2,CASSLGLAGGVGELFF,TGTGCCAGCAGCCTCGGACTAGCGGGGGGAGTCGGGGAGCTGTTTTTT
12,TRBV27,few,TRBJ1-2,TRBD1,CASKTGSYGYTF,TGTGCCAGCAAGACAGGGAGCTATGGCTACACCTTC
13,TRBV7-2,-,TRBJ1-5,-,CASSLILNQPQHF,TGTGCCAGCAGCTTAATCCTGAATCAGCCCCAGCATTTT
15,TRBV19,-,TRBJ1-5,-,CASRGSVGTNQPQHF,TGTGCCAGTCGAGGATCCGTGGGGACAAATCAGCCCCAGCATTTT
13,TRBV30,-,TRBJ1-2,TRBD1,CAWSPQGAYGYTF,TGTGCCTGGAGTCCACAGGGGGCTTATGGCTACACCTTC
16,TRBV7-9,-,TRBJ2-5,TRBD1,CASETRDREYQETQYF,TGTGCCAGCGAAACCCGCGACAGGGAATACCAAGAGACCCAGTACTTC
15,TRBV6-1,-,TRBJ1-4,TRBD1,CASSDGDRGAEKLFF,TGTGCCAGCAGTGACGGGGACAGGGGGGCTGAAAAACTGTTTTTT
16,TRBV15,once,TRBJ1-2,TRBD1,CATTAPPGTGGYGYTF,TGTGCCACCACCGCCCCGCCCGGGACAGGGGGTTATGGCTACACCTTC
16,TRBV28,-,TRBJ1-3,TRBD1,CASIHTGAGFRDTIYF,TGTGCCAGCATACACACAGGGGCCGGTTTTAGGGACACCATATATTTT
17,TRBV19,-,TRBJ1-5,-,CASGFQAATLGNQPQHF,TGTGCCAGTGGTTTCCAGGCAGCCACATTGGGCAATCAGCCCCAGCATTTT
15,TRBV27,once,TRBJ2-5,TRBD1,CASSLGTGKQETQYF,TGTGCCAGCAGTCTCGGGACAGGGAAACAAGAGACCCAGTACTTC
15,TRBV6-5,-,TRBJ2-5,-,CASTPFREYQETQYF,TGTGCCAGCACTCCCTTCCGGGAGTACCAAGAGACCCAGTACTTC
14,TRBV2,few,TRBJ2-7,TRBD1,CASSESQGAREQYF,TGTGCCAGCAGTGAGTCCCAGGGGGCGAGGGAGCAGTACTTC
14,TRBV6-5,-,TRBJ1-4,TRBD1,CASSPGQGPEKLFF,TGTGCCAGCAGCCCGGGACAGGGTCCTGAAAAACTGTTTTTT
14,TRBV7-3,-,TRBJ2-3,-,CASSPSSVQGTQYF,TGTGCCAGCAGCCCCTCCTCGGTTCAGGGTACGCAGTATTTT
15,TRBV29-1,-,TRBJ2-1,TRBD1,CSVTDREFTYNEQFF,TGCAGCGTTACGGACAGGGAGTTTACCTACAATGAGCAGTTCTTC
16,TRBV7-2,-,TRBJ2-1,-,CASSSIAVSSYNEQFF,TGTGCCAGCAGCTCAATAGCGGTCAGCTCCTACAATGAGCAGTTCTTC
13,TRBV18,-,TRBJ1-4,-,CASSPGQREKLFF,TGTGCCAGCTCACCGGGGCAGAGAGAAAAACTGTTTTTT
18,TRBV28,-,TRBJ1-4,-,CASSFGVSGGPTNEKLFF,TGTGCCAGCAGTTTCGGGGTATCGGGGGGACCAACTAATGAAAAACTGTTTTTT
13,TRBV5-4,-,TRBJ2-3,-,CASSAARTDTQYF,TGTGCCAGCAGCGCGGCCCGCACAGATACGCAGTATTTT
15,TRBV2,-,TRBJ1-5,TRBD1,CASRAPGEGGQPQHF,TGTGCCAGCAGAGCCCCCGGGGAAGGGGGCCAGCCCCAGCATTTT
13,TRBV28,few,TRBJ2-5,-,CASSSQHQETQYF,TGTGCCAGCAGTTCACAGCACCAAGAGACCCAGTACTTC
15,TRBV11-3,-,TRBJ2-1,TRBD1,CASSAPGQGSVEQFF,TGTGCCAGCAGCGCACCGGGACAGGGATCGGTTGAGCAGTTCTTC
14,TRBV2,once,TRBJ2-1,-,CASSEVRVNNEQFF,TGTGCCAGCAGTGAAGTCAGGGTCAACAATGAGCAGTTCTTC
12,TRBV28,once,TRBJ1-2,-,CASGTGNYGYTF,TGTGCCAGCGGAACAGGGAACTATGGCTACACCTTC
15,TRBV14,-,TRBJ1-1,-,CASSPQQGSVTEAFF,TGTGCCAGCAGCCCTCAACAGGGATCGGTCACTGAAGCTTTCTTT
16,TRBV19,-,TRBJ2-3,TRBD2,CASTPRLAEGGDTQYF,TGTGCCAGTACCCCAAGACTAGCGGAGGGCGGGGATACGCAGTATTTT
12,TRBV19,-,TRBJ2-7,-,CASSPGSYEQYF,TGTGCCAGTAGTCCAGGATCTTACGAGCAGTACTTC
14,TRBV6-5,-,TRBJ1-2,-,CASSWGRTNYGYTF,TGTGCCAGCAGTTGGGGCAGAACTAACTATGGCTACACCTTC
19,TRBV7-8,-,TRBJ1-3,-,CASSLVRGSGPESGNTIYF,TGTGCCAGCAGCTTAGTTAGGGGTAGTGGACCCGAGTCTGGAAACACCATATATTTT
15,TRBV18,-,TRBJ2-5,TRBD2,CASSPTGGLRETQYF,TGTGCCAGCTCACCGACGGGGGGTTTGAGGGAGACCCAGTACTTC
14,TRBV7-2,-,TRBJ2-7,-,CASSFLTGTYEQYF,TGTGCCAGCAGCTTTCTCACAGGGACCTACGAGCAGTACTTC
17,TRBV9,-,TRBJ1-1,TRBD1,CASSVAPKTGASHEAFF,TGTGCCAGCAGCGTAGCCCCCAAAACAGGGGCCTCTCATGAAGCTTTCTTT
16,TRBV4-1,-,TRBJ2-2,TRBD1,CASSQVYQGAPGELFF,TGCGCCAGCAGCCAAGTTTATCAGGGGGCCCCCGGGGAGCTGTTTTTT
13,TRBV6-6,-,TRBJ1-2,-,CASWYRDGYGYTF,TGTGCCAGCTGGTACAGGGATGGCTATGGCTACACCTTC
13,TRBV6-5,once,TRBJ2-7,-,CASSYLGAYEQYF,TGTGCCAGCAGTTATTTAGGGGCCTACGAGCAGTACTTC
14,TRBV19,few,TRBJ2-1,-,CASKRSSSYNEQFF,TGTGCCAGTAAGAGGAGTAGTTCCTACAATGAGCAGTTCTTC
12,TRBV4-2,-,TRBJ2-3,-,CATPGGTDTQYF,TGTGCCACCCCGGGGGGCACAGATACGCAGTATTTT
12,TRBV5-6,-,TRBJ1-1,-,CASSHSNAEAFF,TGTGCCAGCAGCCACTCGAACGCTGAAGCTTTCTTT
13,TRBV19,-,TRBJ1-4,TRBD1,CASSFSGQEKLFF,TGTGCCAGTAGTTTCTCGGGACAGGAAAAACTGTTTTTT
13,TRBV13,once,TRBJ2-7,-,CASSLGPQIEQYF,TGTGCCAGCAGCTTAGGGCCACAGATCGAGCAGTACTTC
13,TRBV7-2,-,TRBJ2-5,-,CASSSRVQETQYF,TGTGCCAGCAGCTCCCGGGTCCAAGAGACCCAGTACTTC
15,TRBV15,-,TRBJ1-1,TRBD1,CATSRPGTANTEAFF,TGTGCCACCAGCAGACCCGGGACAGCGAACACTGAAGCTTTCTTT
15,TRBV6-1,-,TRBJ1-1,TRBD1,CASSESRTGLTEAFF,TGTGCCAGCAGTGAATCCCGGACAGGCCTAACTGAAGCTTTCTTT
15,TRBV6-5,-,TRBJ2-5,-,CASSYSGTGQETQYF,TGTGCCAGCAGTTACTCAGGCACAGGCCAAGAGACCCAGTACTTC